The source of this TCR beta chain is a study of blood T cell repertoires in COVID-19. Across the study: From T cells, B-cell-depleted T cells, or PBMCs came the material, which was cDNA or gDNA.

The CDR3 contains 15 residues. Germline values: CDR1 SGHRS, CDR2 YFSETQ. Trimming cost V 3 bases and J 5 bases; bases outside gene matches: 7. Measured with immunoSEQ multiplex PCR; TCRdb has only the in-frame clones, and not every one. In the table there are 300,000 or so clones, about 90% of which are singletons. Living in 24 US areas, the participants were between roughly 18 and 95 years of age. Each recovered donor of Cohort 3 presented with two negative PCRs, clearance, or symptom resolution. The table lists this clone with a count of one. The source of this sequence is a woman between 25 and 40 years old who had recovered from COVID-19. V and J are TRBV5-1 and TRBJ2-1; TRBD2 agrees at 8 bases. The sample taken for sequencing was PBMCs or T cells enriched from blood (not recorded which). CDR3: CASSSNGGAHNEQFF. In DNA, the CDR3 is TGCGCCAGCAGCTCGAACGGGGGGGCTCACAATGAGCAGTTCTTC.